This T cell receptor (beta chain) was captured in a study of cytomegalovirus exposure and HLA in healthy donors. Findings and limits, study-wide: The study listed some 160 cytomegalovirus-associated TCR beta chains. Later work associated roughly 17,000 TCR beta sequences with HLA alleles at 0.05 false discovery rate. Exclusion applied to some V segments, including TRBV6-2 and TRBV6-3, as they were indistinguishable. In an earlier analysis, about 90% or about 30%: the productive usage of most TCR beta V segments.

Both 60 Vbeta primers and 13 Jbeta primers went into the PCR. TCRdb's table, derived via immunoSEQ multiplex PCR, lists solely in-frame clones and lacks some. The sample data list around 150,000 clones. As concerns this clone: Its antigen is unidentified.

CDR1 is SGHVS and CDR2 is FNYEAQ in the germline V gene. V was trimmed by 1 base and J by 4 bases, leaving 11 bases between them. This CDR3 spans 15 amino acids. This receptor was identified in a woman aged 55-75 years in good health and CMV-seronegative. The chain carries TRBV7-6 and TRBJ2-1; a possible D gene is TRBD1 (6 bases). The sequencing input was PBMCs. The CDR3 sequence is CASSLVGGAYNEQFF. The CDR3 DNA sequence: TGTGCCAGCAGCTTAGTTGGGGGCGCGTACAATGAGCAGTTCTTC.